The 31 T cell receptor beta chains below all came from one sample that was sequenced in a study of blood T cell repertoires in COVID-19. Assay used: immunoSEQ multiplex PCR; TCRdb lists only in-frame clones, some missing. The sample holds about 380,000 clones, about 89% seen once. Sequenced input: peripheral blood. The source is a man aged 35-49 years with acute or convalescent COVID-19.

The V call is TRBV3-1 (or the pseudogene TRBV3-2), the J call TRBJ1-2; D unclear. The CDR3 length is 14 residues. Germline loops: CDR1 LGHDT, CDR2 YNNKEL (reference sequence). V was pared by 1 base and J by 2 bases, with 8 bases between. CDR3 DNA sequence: TGTGCCAGCAGCCAAGTGGGCACCAACTATGGCTACACCTTC. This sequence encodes CASSQVGTNYGYTF.

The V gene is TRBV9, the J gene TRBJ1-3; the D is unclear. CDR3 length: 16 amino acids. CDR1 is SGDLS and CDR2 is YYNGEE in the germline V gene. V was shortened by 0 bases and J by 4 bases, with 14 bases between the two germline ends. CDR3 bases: TGTGCCAGCAGCGTAGCTACAGCCTTCCGGGGAAACACCATATATTTT. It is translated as CASSVATAFRGNTIYF.

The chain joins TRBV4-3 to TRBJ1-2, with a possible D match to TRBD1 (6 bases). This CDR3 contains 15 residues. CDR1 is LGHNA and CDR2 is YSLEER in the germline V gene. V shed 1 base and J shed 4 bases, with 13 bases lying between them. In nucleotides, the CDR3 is TGCGCCAGCAGCCAAGGGGGCAGGGGTTCCTATGGCTACACCTTC. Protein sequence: CASSQGGRGSYGYTF.

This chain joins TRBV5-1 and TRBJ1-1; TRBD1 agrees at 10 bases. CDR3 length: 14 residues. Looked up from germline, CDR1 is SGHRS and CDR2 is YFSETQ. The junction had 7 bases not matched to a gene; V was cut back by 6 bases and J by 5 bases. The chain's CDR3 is CASNRDRGRTEAFF. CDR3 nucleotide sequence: TGCGCCAGCAACCGGGACAGGGGAAGGACTGAAGCTTTCTTT.

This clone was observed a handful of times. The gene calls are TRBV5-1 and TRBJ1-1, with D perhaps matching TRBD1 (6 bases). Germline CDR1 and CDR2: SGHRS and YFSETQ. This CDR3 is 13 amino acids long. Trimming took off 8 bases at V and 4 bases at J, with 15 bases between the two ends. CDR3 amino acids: CASSLGGVTEAFF. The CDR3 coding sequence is TGCGCCAGTTCACTAGGGGGGGTCACTGAAGCTTTCTTT.

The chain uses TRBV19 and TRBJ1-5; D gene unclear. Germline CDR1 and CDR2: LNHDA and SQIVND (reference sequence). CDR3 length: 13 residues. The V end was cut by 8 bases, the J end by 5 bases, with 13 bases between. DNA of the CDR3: TGTGCCAGTGCCTGGTCGAGAGATCAGCCCCAGCATTTT. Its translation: CASAWSRDQPQHF.

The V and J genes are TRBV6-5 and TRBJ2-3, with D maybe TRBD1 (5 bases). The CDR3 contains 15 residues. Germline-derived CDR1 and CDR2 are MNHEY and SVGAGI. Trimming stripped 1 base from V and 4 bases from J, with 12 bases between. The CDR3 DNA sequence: TGTGCCAGCAGTTACTTAGGGGCTCGGGCAGATACGCAGTATTTT. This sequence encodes CASSYLGARADTQYF.

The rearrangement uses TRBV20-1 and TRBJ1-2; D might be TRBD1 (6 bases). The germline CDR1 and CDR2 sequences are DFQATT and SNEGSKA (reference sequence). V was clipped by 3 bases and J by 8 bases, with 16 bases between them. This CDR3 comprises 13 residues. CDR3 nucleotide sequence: TGCAGTGCTAGTGGTGAGGACAGCGTGGGCTACACCTTC. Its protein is CSASGEDSVGYTF.

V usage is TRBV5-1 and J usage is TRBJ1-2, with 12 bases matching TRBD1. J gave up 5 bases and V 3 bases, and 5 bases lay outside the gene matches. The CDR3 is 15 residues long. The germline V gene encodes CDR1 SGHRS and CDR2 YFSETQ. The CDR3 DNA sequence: TGCGCCAGCAGCTCGGGGACAGGGGGCTGGTATGGCTACACCTTC. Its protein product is CASSSGTGGWYGYTF.

The chain's CDR3 is CASSPTGGLGEKLFF. Written as DNA, the CDR3 is TGTGCCAGCAGCCCCACGGGGGGCTTAGGTGAAAAACTGTTTTTT. The V and J genes are TRBV7-3 and TRBJ1-4; a weak D match, TRBD1 (6 bases). The germline CDR1 and CDR2 sequences are SGHTA and FQGTGA. V was shortened by 5 bases and J by 7 bases, with 17 bases between the two germline ends. CDR3 length: 15 residues. Looking up the rest from reference TRBV7-3 and TRBJ1-4 gives the full variable domain: GAGVSQTPSNKVTEKGKYVELRCDPISGHTALYWYRQSLGQGPEFLIYFQGTGAADDSGLPNDRFFAVRPEGSVSTLKIQRTERGDSAVYLCASSPTGGLGEKLFFGSGTQLSVL.

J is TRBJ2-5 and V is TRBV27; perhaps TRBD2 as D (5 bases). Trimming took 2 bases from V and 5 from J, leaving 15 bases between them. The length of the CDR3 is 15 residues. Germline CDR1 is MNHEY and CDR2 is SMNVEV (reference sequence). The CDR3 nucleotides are TGTGCCAGCAGTTTAAACCCCCCGGGATTGGAGACCCAGTACTTC. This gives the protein CASSLNPPGLETQYF.

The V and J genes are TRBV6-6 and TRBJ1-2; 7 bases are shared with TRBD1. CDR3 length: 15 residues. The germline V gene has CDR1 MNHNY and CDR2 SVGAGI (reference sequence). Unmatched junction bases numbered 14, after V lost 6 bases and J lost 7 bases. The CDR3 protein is CASSLEGGRLSGYTF. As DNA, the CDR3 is TGTGCCAGCAGCCTCGAAGGGGGCCGATTGAGTGGCTACACCTTC.

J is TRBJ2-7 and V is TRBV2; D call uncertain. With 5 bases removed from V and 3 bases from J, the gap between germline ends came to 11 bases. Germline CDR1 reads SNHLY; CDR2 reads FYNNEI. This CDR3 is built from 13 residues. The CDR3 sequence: CASSRLVVYEQYF. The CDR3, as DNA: TGTGCCAGCAGTCGGCTAGTTGTCTACGAGCAGTACTTC.

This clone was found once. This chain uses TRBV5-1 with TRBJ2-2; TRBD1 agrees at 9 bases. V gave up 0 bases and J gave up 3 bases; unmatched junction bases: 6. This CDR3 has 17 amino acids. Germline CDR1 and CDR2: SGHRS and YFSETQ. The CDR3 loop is CASSLVPDRGDTGELFF. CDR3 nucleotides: TGCGCCAGCAGCTTGGTCCCCGACAGGGGGGACACCGGGGAGCTGTTTTTT.

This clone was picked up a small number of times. The CDR3 nucleotides are TGTGCCACCACGGGGAAGCAGGGGGCGTTCTACGAGCAGTACTTC. Protein: CATTGKQGAFYEQYF. The chain is built from TRBV10-3 and TRBJ2-7, with TRBD1 matching over 8 bases. Germline trimming cut 10 bases from V and 3 bases from J; bases unmatched to any gene: 14. The CDR3 has 15 residues. Germline V gene sequence: CDR1 ENHRY, CDR2 SYGVKD.

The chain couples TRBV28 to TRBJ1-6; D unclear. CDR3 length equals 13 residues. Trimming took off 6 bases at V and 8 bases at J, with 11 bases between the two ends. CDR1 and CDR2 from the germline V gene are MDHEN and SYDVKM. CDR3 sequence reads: CASRGGLDSPLHF. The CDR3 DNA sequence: TGTGCCAGCAGAGGAGGGCTTGATTCACCCCTCCACTTT.

The CDR3 spells CASSAYRTGGEKLFF. CDR3 bases: TGTGCCAGCAGTGCTTACAGGACAGGGGGTGAAAAACTGTTTTTT. The J gene is TRBJ1-4, the V gene TRBV25-1; 10 nucleotides agree with TRBD1. The germline V gene has CDR1 MGHDK and CDR2 SYGVNS. This CDR3 comprises 15 residues. J gave up 7 bases and V 4 bases, and 6 bases lay outside the gene matches.

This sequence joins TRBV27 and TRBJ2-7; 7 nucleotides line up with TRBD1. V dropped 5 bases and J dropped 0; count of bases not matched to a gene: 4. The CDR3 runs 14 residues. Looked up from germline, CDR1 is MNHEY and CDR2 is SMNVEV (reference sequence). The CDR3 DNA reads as TGTGCCAGCAGTCTGACAGGGAACTCCTACGAGCAGTACTTC. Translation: CASSLTGNSYEQYF.

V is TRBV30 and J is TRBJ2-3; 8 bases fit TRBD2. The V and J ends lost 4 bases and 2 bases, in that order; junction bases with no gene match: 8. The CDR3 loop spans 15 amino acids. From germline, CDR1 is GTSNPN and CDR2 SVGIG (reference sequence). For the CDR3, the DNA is TGTGCCTGGATGAGTGCGGGGGGCCCCACAGATACGCAGTATTTT. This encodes CAWMSAGGPTDTQYF. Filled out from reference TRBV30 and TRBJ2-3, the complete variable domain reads SQTIHQWPATLVQPVGSPLSLECTVEGTSNPNLYWYRQAAGRGLQLLFYSVGIGQISSEVPQNLSASRPQDRQFILSSKKLLLSDSGFYLCAWMSAGGPTDTQYFGPGTRLTVL.

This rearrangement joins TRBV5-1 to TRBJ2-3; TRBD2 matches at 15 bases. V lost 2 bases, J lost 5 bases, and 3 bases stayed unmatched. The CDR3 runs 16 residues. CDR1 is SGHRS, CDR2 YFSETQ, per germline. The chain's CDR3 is CASSFGTSGGLDTQYF. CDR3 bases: TGCGCCAGCAGCTTCGGGACTAGCGGGGGGTTAGATACGCAGTATTTT.

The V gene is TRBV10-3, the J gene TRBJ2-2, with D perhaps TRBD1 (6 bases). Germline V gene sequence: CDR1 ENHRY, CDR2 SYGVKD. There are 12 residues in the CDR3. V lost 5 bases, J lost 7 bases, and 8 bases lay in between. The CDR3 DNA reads TGTGCCATCAGTCAGGGGAGCGGGGAGCTGTTTTTT. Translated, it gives CAISQGSGELFF.

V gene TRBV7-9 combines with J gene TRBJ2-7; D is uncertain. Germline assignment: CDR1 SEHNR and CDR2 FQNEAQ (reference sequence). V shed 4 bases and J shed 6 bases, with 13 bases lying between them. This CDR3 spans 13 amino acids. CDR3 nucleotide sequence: TGTGCCAGCAGCTCGATGGGTTGGAGCGAGCAGTACTTC. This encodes CASSSMGWSEQYF. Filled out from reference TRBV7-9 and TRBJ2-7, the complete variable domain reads DTGVSQNPRHKITKRGQNVTFRCDPISEHNRLYWYRQTLGQGPEFLTYFQNEAQLEKSRLLSDRFSAERPKGSFSTLEIQRTEQGDSAMYLCASSSMGWSEQYFGPGTRLTVT.

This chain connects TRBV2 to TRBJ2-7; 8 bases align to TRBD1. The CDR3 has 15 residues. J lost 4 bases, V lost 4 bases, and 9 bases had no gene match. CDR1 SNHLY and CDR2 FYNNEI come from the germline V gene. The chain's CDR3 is CASSAGQGLLYEQYF. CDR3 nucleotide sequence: TGTGCCAGCAGTGCAGGACAGGGTTTACTGTACGAGCAGTACTTC.

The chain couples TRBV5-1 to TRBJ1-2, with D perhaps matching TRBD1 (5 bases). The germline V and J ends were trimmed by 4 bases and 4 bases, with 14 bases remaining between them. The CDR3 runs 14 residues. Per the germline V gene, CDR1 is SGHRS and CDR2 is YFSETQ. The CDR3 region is CASSPVTAPYGYTF. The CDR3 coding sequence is TGCGCCAGCAGCCCGGTGACAGCTCCCTATGGCTACACCTTC.

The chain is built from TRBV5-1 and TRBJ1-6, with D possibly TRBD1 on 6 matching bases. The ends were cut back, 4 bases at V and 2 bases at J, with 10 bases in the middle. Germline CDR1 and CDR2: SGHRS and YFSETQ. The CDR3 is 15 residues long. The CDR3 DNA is TGCGCCAGCAGCCCGGACAGTACCTATAATTCACCCCTCCACTTT. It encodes CASSPDSTYNSPLHF.

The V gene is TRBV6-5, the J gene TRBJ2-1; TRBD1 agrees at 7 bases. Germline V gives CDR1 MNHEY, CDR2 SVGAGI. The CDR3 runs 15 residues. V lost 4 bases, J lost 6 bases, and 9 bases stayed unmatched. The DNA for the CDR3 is TGTGCCAGCAGTTCAACAGGGGACGGAGGCAATGAGCAGTTCTTC. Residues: CASSSTGDGGNEQFF.

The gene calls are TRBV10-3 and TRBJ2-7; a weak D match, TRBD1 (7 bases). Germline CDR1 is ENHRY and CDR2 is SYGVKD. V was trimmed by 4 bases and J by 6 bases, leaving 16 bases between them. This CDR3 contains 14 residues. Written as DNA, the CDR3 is TGTGCCATCAGTGGAGGGGGCCAGGGAGGCGAGCAGTACTTC. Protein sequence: CAISGGGQGGEQYF.

CDR3 residues: CASSWANQPQHF. CDR3 coding DNA: TGTGCCAGCAGTTGGGCCAATCAGCCCCAGCATTTT. The chain has TRBV12-3 or TRBV12-4 and TRBJ1-5; D is uncertain. The V and J ends lost 4 bases and 3 bases respectively, with 4 bases between them. This CDR3 contains 12 residues.

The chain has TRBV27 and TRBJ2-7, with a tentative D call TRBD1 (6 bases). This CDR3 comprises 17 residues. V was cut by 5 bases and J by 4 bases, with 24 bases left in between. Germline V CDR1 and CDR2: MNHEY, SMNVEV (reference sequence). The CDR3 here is CASSQNRVTRSGYEQYF. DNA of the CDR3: TGTGCCAGCAGTCAGAACAGGGTCACCCGGTCTGGGTACGAGCAGTACTTC.

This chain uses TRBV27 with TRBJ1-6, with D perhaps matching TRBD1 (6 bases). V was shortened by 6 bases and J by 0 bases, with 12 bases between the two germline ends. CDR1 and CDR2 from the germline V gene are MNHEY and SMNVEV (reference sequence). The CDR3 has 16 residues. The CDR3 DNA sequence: TGTGCCAGCAGGCAAGACAGGAGCTCCTATAATTCACCCCTCCACTTT. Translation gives CASRQDRSSYNSPLHF.

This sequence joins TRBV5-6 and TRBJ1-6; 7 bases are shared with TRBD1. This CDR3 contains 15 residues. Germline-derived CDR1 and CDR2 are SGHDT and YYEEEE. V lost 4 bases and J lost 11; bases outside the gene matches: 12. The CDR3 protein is CASSRDSLRWAPLHF. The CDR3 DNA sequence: TGTGCCAGCAGCAGGGACAGCCTTCGATGGGCACCCCTCCACTTT.